This T cell receptor beta chain was documented in a study of blood T cell repertoires in COVID-19. On the study more broadly: From the United States, Italy and Spain came samples of acute and convalescent COVID-19. T cells, B-cell-depleted T cells, or PBMCs supplied cDNA or gDNA.

The length of the CDR3 is 12 residues. Germline assignment: CDR1 LNHDA and CDR2 SQIVND (reference sequence). V lost 7 bases and J lost 2; bases outside the gene matches: 2. In the original processing: Reference gene primer amplification gave estimated nucleated cell counts. Assay: immunoSEQ multiplex PCR; the TCRdb copy retains only in-frame clones and omits some. V, J and clone size are taken as reported in that table, and D and trimming were inferred from the DNA itself. The table includes over 55,000 clones, about 81% detected once. The sample taken for sequencing was peripheral blood. The receptor was derived from a woman aged 55-69 years with acute or convalescent COVID-19. V gene TRBV19 combines with J gene TRBJ2-7, with 7 bases identical to TRBD1. CDR3 bases: TGTGCCAGTACCGACAGGGCCTACGAGCAGTACTTC. Its translation is CASTDRAYEQYF.